This TCR beta chain was profiled in a study of Tregs in tolerant kidney transplant recipients. Assay used: immunoSEQ multiplex PCR; TCRdb lists only in-frame clones, some missing. Altogether 98,000 or so clones are present, about 90% being singletons, with the ten largest covering 0.34%. The ends lost 7 bases at V and 2 bases at J; junction bases unmatched: 1. Germline V lookup: CDR1 SGHRS, CDR2 YFSETQ. CDR3 length: 13 residues. Source: CD4+ T cells from blood, taken before the transplant. The sequence came from a human donor who received a combined kidney and bone marrow transplant. The chain joins TRBV5-1 to TRBJ2-3; 10 nucleotides line up with TRBD2. The CDR3 reads CASGTSVTDTQYF. The CDR3 DNA reads as TGCGCCAGCGGGACTAGCGTCACAGATACGCAGTATTTT.